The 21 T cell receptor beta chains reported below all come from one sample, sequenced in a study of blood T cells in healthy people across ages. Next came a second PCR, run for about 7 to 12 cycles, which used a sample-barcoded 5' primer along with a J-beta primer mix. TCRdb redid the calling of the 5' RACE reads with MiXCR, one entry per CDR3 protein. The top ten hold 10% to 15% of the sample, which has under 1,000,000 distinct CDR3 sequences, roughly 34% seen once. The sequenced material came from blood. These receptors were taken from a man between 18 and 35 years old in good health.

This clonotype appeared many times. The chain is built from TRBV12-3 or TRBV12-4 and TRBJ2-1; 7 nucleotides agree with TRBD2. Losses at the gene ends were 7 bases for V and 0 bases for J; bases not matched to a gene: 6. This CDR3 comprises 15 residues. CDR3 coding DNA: TGTGCCAGCAAGATATCGGGGGGCTCCTACAATGAGCAGTTCTTC. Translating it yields CASKISGGSYNEQFF.

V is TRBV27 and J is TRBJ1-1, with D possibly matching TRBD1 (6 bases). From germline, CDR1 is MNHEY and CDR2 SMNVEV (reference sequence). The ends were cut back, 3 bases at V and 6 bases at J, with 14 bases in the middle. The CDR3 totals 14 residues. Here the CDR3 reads CASSLEDSLAEAFF. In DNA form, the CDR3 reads TGTGCCAGCAGTTTGGAGGACAGTCTCGCTGAAGCTTTCTTT.

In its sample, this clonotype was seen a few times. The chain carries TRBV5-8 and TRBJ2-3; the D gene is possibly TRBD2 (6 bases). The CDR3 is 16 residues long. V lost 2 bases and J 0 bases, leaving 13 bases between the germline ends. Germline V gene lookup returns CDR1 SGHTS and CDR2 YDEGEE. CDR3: CASSFVGEDSTDTQYF. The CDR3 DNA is TGTGCCAGCAGCTTTGTGGGGGAGGATAGCACAGATACGCAGTATTTT.

DNA of the CDR3: TGTGCCAGCAGCCAATCGCGTGGAATAAGTACTGAAGCTTTCTTT. Translation: CASSQSRGISTEAFF. The chain couples TRBV16 to TRBJ1-1; D is unresolved. The CDR3 length is 15 residues. Germline CDR1 is KGHSY and CDR2 is FQNENV. Deletions cut 0 bases from V and 5 bases from J, with 13 bases between.

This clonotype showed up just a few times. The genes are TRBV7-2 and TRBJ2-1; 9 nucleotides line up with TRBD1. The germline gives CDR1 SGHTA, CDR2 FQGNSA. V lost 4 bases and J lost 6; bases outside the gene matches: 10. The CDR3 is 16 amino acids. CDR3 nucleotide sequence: TGTGCCAGCAGCTCCGTAGGGACAGGGAGATCCAATGAGCAGTTCTTC. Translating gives CASSSVGTGRSNEQFF. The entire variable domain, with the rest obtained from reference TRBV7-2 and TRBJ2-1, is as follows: GAGVSQSPSNKVTEKGKDVELRCDPISGHTALYWYRQSLGQGLEFLIYFQGNSAPDKSGLPSDRFSAERTGGSVSTLTIQRTQQEDSAVYLCASSSVGTGRSNEQFFGPGTRLTVL.

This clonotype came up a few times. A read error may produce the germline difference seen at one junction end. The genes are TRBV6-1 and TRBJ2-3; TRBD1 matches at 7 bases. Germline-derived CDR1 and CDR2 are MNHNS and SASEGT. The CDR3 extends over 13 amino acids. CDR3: CASSESGTVTQYF. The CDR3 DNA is TGTGCCAGCAGTGAATCGGGGACAGTTACGCAGTATTTT.

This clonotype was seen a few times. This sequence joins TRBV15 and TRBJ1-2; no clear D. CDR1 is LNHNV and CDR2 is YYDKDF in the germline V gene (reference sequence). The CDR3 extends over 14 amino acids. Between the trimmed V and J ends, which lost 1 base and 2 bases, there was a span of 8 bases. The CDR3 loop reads CATSRAGQNYGYTF. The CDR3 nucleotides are TGTGCCACCAGCAGAGCAGGCCAGAACTATGGCTACACCTTC.

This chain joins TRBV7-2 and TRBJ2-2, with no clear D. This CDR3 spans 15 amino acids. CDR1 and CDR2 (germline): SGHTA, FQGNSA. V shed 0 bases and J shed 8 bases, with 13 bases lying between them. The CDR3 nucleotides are TGTGCCAGCAGCTTAGCGATAACCGGCTCTGGGGAGCTGTTTTTT. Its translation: CASSLAITGSGELFF.

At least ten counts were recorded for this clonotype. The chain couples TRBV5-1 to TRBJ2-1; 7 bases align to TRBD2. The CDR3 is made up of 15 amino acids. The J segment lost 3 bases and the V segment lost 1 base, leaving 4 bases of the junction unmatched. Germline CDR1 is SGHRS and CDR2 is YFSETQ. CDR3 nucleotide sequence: TGCGCCAGCAGCTTGTCGGCGGGGGACTACAATGAGCAGTTCTTC. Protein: CASSLSAGDYNEQFF.

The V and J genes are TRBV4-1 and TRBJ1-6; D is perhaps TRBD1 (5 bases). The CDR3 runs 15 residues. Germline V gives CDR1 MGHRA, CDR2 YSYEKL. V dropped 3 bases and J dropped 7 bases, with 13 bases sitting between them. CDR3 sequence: CASSQRGDWNSPLHF. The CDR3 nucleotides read TGCGCCAGCAGCCAGCGGGGGGACTGGAATTCACCCCTCCACTTT.

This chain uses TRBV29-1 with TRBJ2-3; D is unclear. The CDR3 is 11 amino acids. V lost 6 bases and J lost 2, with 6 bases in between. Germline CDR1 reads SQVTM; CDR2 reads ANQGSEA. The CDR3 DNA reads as TGCAGCGTGACCAACACAGATACGCAGTATTTT. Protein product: CSVTNTDTQYF.

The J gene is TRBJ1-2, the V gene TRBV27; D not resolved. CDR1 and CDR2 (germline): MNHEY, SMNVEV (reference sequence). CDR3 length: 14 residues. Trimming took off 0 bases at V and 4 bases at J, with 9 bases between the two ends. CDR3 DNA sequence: TGTGCCAGCAGTTTATCCCCCGACGCCTATGGCTACACCTTC. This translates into CASSLSPDAYGYTF.

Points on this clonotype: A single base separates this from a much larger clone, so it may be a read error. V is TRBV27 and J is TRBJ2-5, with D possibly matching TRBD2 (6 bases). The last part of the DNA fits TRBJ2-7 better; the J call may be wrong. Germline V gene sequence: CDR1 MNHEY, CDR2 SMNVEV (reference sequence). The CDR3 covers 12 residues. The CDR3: CVSSLGGDEQYF. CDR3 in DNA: TGTGTCAGCAGTTTAGGAGGGGACGAGCAGTACTTC.

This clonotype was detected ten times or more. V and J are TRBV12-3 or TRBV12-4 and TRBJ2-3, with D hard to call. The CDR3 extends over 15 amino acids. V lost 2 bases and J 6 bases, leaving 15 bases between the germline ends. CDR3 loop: CASSLMPLFGDTQYF. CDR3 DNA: TGTGCCAGCAGTTTAATGCCCCTATTTGGGGATACGCAGTATTTT.

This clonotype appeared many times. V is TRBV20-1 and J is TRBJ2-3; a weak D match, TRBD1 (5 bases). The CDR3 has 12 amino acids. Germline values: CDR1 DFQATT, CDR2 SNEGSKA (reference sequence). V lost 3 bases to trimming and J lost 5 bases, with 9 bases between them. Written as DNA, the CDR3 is TGCAGTGCTAGGTTCGACAGAGATACGCAGTATTTT. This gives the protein CSARFDRDTQYF.

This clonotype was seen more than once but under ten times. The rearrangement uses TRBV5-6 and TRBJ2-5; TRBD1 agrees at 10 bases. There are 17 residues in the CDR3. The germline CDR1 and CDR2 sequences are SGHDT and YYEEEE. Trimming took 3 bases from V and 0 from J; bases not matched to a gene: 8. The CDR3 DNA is TGTGCCAGCAGCTCAATGGGGGGACAGGGGCACCAAGAGACCCAGTACTTC. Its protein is CASSSMGGQGHQETQYF.

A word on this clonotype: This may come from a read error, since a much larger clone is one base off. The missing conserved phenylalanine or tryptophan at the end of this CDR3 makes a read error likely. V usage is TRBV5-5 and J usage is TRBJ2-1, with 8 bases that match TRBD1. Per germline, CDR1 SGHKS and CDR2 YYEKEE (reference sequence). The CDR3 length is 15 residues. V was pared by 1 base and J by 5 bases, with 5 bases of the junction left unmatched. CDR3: CASSLFRTGNNEQFV. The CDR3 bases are TGTGCCAGCAGCTTGTTTCGGACAGGGAACAATGAGCAGTTCGTC.

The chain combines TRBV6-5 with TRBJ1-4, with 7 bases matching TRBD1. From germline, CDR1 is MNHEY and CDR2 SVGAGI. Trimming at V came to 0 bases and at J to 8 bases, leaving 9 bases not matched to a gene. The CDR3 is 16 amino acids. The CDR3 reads CASSYSRAGGREKLFF. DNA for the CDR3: TGTGCCAGCAGTTACTCGAGGGCAGGGGGTCGGGAAAAACTGTTTTTT.

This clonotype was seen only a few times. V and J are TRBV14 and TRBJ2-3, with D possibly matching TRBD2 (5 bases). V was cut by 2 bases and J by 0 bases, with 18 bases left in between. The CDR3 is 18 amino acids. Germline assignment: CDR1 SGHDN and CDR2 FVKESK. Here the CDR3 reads CASSQKRSGRPSTDTQYF. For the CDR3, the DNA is TGTGCCAGCAGCCAAAAGAGAAGCGGACGCCCTAGCACAGATACGCAGTATTTT.

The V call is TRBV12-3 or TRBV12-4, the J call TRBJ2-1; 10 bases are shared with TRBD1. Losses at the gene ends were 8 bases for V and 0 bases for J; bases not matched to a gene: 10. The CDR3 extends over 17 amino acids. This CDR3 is CASLLVGDRGSYNEQFF. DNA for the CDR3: TGTGCCAGCCTCTTAGTAGGGGACAGGGGCTCCTACAATGAGCAGTTCTTC.

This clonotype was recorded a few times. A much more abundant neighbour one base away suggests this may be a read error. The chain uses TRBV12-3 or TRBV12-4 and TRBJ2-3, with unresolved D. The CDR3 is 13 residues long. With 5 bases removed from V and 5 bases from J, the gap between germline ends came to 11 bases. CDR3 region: CASSVGWGDTQYF. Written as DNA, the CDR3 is TGTGCCAGCAGTGTAGGTTGGGGAGATACGCAGTATTTT.